This T cell receptor beta chain stems from a study of blood T cells in healthy people across ages. Study-wide findings and caveats: Investigators viewed diversity estimates from one million T cells as underestimates, the study reported. No one knew whether donors had CMV, which possibly confounded expanded clonotype changes.

It was with a sample-barcoded 5' primer and a J-beta primer mix that a second PCR of about 6 to 12 cycles was run. TCRdb reprocessed the 5' RACE reads via MiXCR and lists one record per CDR3 protein. Here the sample spans fewer than 2,000,000 distinct CDR3 sequences, 30% to 40% being singletons. This CDR3 has 14 amino acids. Trimming removed 3 bases at V and 5 bases at J, with 13 bases between. Germline V gene sequence: CDR1 MNHEY, CDR2 SMNVEV (reference sequence). Aged roughly 6 to 90, donors were systemically healthy Caucasians from Russia. This clonotype was recorded at least ten times. The target antigen is unknown.

The rearrangement uses TRBV27 and TRBJ1-2, with unresolved D. Sequencing was carried out using blood. The source of this sequence is a woman aged 30 to 39 in good health. The CDR3 coding sequence is TGTGCCAGCAGTTTTGGGCCGCGAACATATGGCTACACCTTC. Its protein product is CASSFGPRTYGYTF.